The 8 T cell receptor beta chains given below trace back to one sample, sequenced in a study of T cells in narcolepsy. Profiling relied on immunoSEQ multiplex PCR, and the TCRdb table lists in-frame clones only, not all of them. The sample carries about 27,000 clones, more than 75% recorded once. Input material: CD45RA- memory CD4+ T cells from PBMCs. Source of these receptors: a human donor with narcolepsy.

The CDR3 spells CASSPRGRGQETQYF. The CDR3 DNA reads as TGTGCCAGCAGCCCTCGTGGGAGGGGACAAGAGACCCAGTACTTC. This chain uses TRBV13 with TRBJ2-5; 7 bases fit TRBD2. The germline gives CDR1 PRHDT, CDR2 FYEKMQ (reference sequence). Unmatched junction bases numbered 8, after V lost 5 bases and J lost 2 bases. The CDR3 sequence is 15 residues long.

The chain uses TRBV10-2 and TRBJ2-6, with D tentatively TRBD2 (6 bases). Between the trimmed V and J ends, which lost 6 bases and 0 bases, there was a span of 15 bases. This CDR3 is 17 amino acids long. CDR1 and CDR2 from the germline V gene are WSHSY and SAAADI. The CDR3 region is CASREGRYFSGANVLTF. The CDR3 coding sequence is TGCGCCAGCAGGGAGGGGAGGTACTTCTCTGGGGCCAACGTCCTGACTTTC.

V and J are TRBV18 and TRBJ2-1, with 11 nucleotides matching TRBD2. Looked up from germline, CDR1 is KGHSH and CDR2 is LQKENI. The CDR3 is made up of 15 amino acids. V lost 6 bases, J lost 7 bases, and 8 bases stayed unmatched. CDR3: CASSPPSGGINEQFF. The CDR3 DNA follows: TGTGCCAGCTCGCCGCCTAGCGGGGGGATAAATGAGCAGTTCTTC.

V is TRBV10-3 and J is TRBJ1-5, with unresolved D. The germline CDR1 and CDR2 sequences are ENHRY and SYGVKD. The CDR3 contains 12 residues. The V end lost 10 bases, the J end lost 0 bases, and 7 bases lay between the germline ends. The CDR3 reads CANQTSNQPQHF. The DNA of the CDR3 is TGTGCCAACCAGACTAGCAATCAGCCCCAGCATTTT.

This clone was counted once. The chain combines TRBV5-6 with TRBJ1-2; TRBD1 agrees at 7 bases. V shed 0 bases and J 4 bases; nucleotides not matched to a gene: 3. The CDR3 length is 14 residues. Germline V gene lookup returns CDR1 SGHDT and CDR2 YYEEEE. This CDR3 reads CASSLAGQTYGYTF. CDR3 bases: TGTGCCAGCAGCTTGGCGGGACAGACCTATGGCTACACCTTC.

A few counts support this clone. The chain joins TRBV2 to TRBJ2-5; tentatively, D is TRBD1 (6 bases). Germline CDR1 SNHLY, CDR2 FYNNEI. The CDR3 consists of 12 residues. V shed 8 bases and J shed 4 bases, with 11 bases lying between them. As DNA, the CDR3 is TGTGCCAGCCAGGGGAGTGGAGAGACCCAGTACTTC. Its translation is CASQGSGETQYF.

This rearrangement joins TRBV9 to TRBJ2-2; TRBD2 aligns across 7 bases. With V trimmed by 3 bases and J by 3 bases, 8 bases remained unmatched. CDR1 SGDLS and CDR2 YYNGEE come from the germline V gene. This CDR3 region has 16 residues. This CDR3 reads CASSAEAGIYTGELFF. In nucleotides, the CDR3 is TGTGCCAGCAGCGCCGAAGCGGGGATCTACACCGGGGAGCTGTTTTTT.

CDR3 sequence: CASSYFFGGSYEQYF. The CDR3 DNA reads TGTGCCAGCAGTTACTTCTTCGGGGGGTCCTACGAGCAGTACTTC. The gene calls are TRBV6-5 and TRBJ2-7; 7 positions agree with TRBD2. The junction had 4 bases not matched to a gene; V was cut back by 1 base and J by 1 base. The length of the CDR3 is 15 residues. Germline V gene sequence: CDR1 MNHEY, CDR2 SVGAGI.